The 21 T cell receptor beta chains in this list originate from one sample, sequenced in a study of radiotherapy plus CTLA-4 blockade in lung cancer. Data came from immunoSEQ multiplex PCR; TCRdb stores just in-frame clones and leaves some out. The sample includes 75,000 to 100,000 clones, roughly 79% seen only once; the top ten take 2.8%. This material consisted of peripheral blood, taken from a patient treated with radiotherapy plus ipilimumab. Receptors originate from a human donor with non-small cell lung cancer who had a partial response to radiotherapy plus ipilimumab. Some clones in this sample may be carry-over from other donors' samples.

The chain is built from TRBV4-2 and TRBJ1-5, with TRBD1 identical over 8 bases. J gave up 7 bases and V 3 bases, and 8 bases lay outside the gene matches. The germline gives CDR1 LGHNA, CDR2 YNFKEQ. CDR3 size: 15 residues. CDR3 bases: TGTGCCAGCAGCCACTCGGACAGGGATGGCCAGCCCCAGCATTTT. Its translation: CASSHSDRDGQPQHF.

V is TRBV6-4 and J is TRBJ2-5; 8 positions agree with TRBD2. The DNA end lines up better with TRBJ2-7; the J call may be wrong. Germline CDR1 MRHNA, CDR2 SNTAGT. The CDR3 totals 14 residues. This chain's CDR3 is CASRAAGAIYEQYF. The DNA of the CDR3 is TGTGCCAGCAGGGCAGCGGGAGCAATATACGAGCAGTACTTC.

The count of this clone is one. The rearrangement joins TRBV7-3 to TRBJ1-5; D is uncertain. The ends were cut back, 0 bases at V and 5 bases at J, with 5 bases in the middle. Germline-derived CDR1 and CDR2 are SGHTA and FQGTGA. The CDR3 consists of 13 residues. The CDR3 DNA follows: TGTGCCAGCAGCTTAACTCCAGATCAGCCCCAGCATTTT. It translates to CASSLTPDQPQHF.

Only a few counts were recorded for this clone. This chain uses TRBV7-2 with TRBJ1-4; D remains ambiguous. The CDR3 is 15 amino acids. V lost 1 base to trimming and J lost 7 bases, with 13 bases between them. CDR1 and CDR2 (germline): SGHTA, FQGNSA. This chain's CDR3 is CASSLVAAEGEKLFF. The CDR3 nucleotides are TGTGCCAGCAGCTTAGTCGCAGCCGAGGGTGAAAAACTGTTTTTT.

This clone was detected only a few times. This sequence joins TRBV28 and TRBJ2-1; 10 bases line up with TRBD1. This CDR3 contains 14 residues. Germline V CDR1 and CDR2: MDHEN, SYDVKM. V gave up 6 bases and J gave up 5 bases; unmatched junction bases: 4. This CDR3 is CASSRGTGDNEQFF. The CDR3 DNA is TGTGCCAGCAGCCGCGGGACAGGGGACAATGAGCAGTTCTTC.

In regard to this clone: Other DNA sequences in the sample encode the same CDR3. The chain combines TRBV5-1 with TRBJ2-5, with TRBD2 matching 7 bases. The V and J ends lost 0 bases and 5 bases, in that order; junction bases with no gene match: 4. CDR1 and CDR2 (germline): SGHRS, YFSETQ. The CDR3 totals 14 residues. The CDR3: CASSLDAGAETQYF. CDR3 nucleotides: TGCGCCAGCAGCTTGGACGCGGGAGCTGAGACCCAGTACTTC.

Here the CDR3 reads CASSLSGRGHSGANVLTF. The CDR3 DNA reads as TGTGCCAGCAGCCTCAGTGGCAGGGGACACTCTGGGGCCAACGTCCTGACTTTC. This sequence joins TRBV11-2 and TRBJ2-6, with D perhaps matching TRBD1 (6 bases). Germline CDR1 and CDR2: SGHAT and FQNNGV. This CDR3 has 18 residues. The V and J ends lost 5 bases and 0 bases respectively, with 17 bases between them.

This chain connects TRBV6-5 to TRBJ1-1, with D uncertain. This CDR3 has 15 residues. V lost 7 bases, J lost 0 bases, and 15 bases lay in between. From germline, CDR1 is MNHEY and CDR2 SVGAGI. CDR3 loop: CASTTRDILNTEAFF. In DNA form, the CDR3 reads TGTGCCAGCACAACGAGAGACATTTTGAACACTGAAGCTTTCTTT.

This chain links TRBV6-1 with TRBJ2-7; 15 nucleotides match TRBD2. The length of the CDR3 is 13 residues. Germline values: CDR1 MNHNS, CDR2 SASEGT. The ends lost 6 bases at V and 6 bases at J; junction bases unmatched: 0. Written as DNA, the CDR3 is TGTGCCAGCAGGGGACTAGCGGGAGGCGAGCAGTACTTC. This gives the protein CASRGLAGGEQYF.

This clone appeared once. CDR3 region: CASSPDWTGSSSGNTIYF. DNA for the CDR3: TGCGCCAGCAGCCCAGACTGGACAGGATCATCCTCTGGAAACACCATATATTTT. The V gene is TRBV5-1, the J gene TRBJ1-3, with 7 nucleotides matching TRBD1. The junction had 13 bases not matched to a gene; V was cut back by 4 bases and J by 0 bases. Germline V gives CDR1 SGHRS, CDR2 YFSETQ. The CDR3 runs 18 residues.

The CDR3 reads CASSLAGADTQYF. The CDR3, as DNA: TGCGCCAGCAGCTTGGCCGGGGCAGATACGCAGTATTTT. V and J are TRBV5-1 and TRBJ2-3; the D gene is possibly TRBD2 (5 bases). V was cut by 0 bases and J by 4 bases, with 6 bases left in between. CDR1 is SGHRS and CDR2 is YFSETQ in the germline V gene. The CDR3 has 13 amino acids.

The chain has TRBV18 and TRBJ2-1; weak D call: TRBD2 (5 bases). The CDR3 runs to 16 residues. Germline assignment: CDR1 KGHSH and CDR2 LQKENI. Trimming stripped 4 bases from V and 4 bases from J, with 17 bases between. The CDR3 is CASSLAVGGSYNEQFF. CDR3 bases: TGTGCCAGCTCACTGGCGGTGGGCGGGTCTTACAATGAGCAGTTCTTC.

V and J are TRBV7-2 and TRBJ2-7; D perhaps matches TRBD2 (6 bases). V lost 4 bases and J lost 9, with 25 bases in between. Germline V gene data show CDR1 as SGHTA and CDR2 as FQGNSA. This CDR3 contains 16 residues. The CDR3 sequence: CASSWNTGADVTLQYF. CDR3 coding DNA: TGTGCCAGCAGCTGGAACACGGGAGCGGATGTTACATTGCAGTACTTC.

This clone appeared a few times. CDR3 nucleotides: TGTGCCAGCAGTGTTGGGGACTACCTACACAATGAGCAGTTCTTC. Protein product: CASSVGDYLHNEQFF. The V call is TRBV11-3, the J call TRBJ2-1; 7 bases match TRBD2. This CDR3 is 15 amino acids long. From germline, CDR1 is SGHNT and CDR2 YENEEA. V was pared by 6 bases and J by 5 bases, with 10 bases of the junction left unmatched.

This clone has just one count. This chain links TRBV28 with TRBJ2-7; 8 bases are a match to TRBD2. J was trimmed by 0 bases and V by 5 bases; bases with no gene match: 6. CDR1 MDHEN and CDR2 SYDVKM come from the germline V gene. The CDR3 sequence is 15 residues long. Here the CDR3 reads CASSRTAGASYEQYF. The DNA for the CDR3 is TGTGCCAGCAGTAGAACAGCGGGGGCCTCCTACGAGCAGTACTTC. The full variable domain, with the rest looked up from reference TRBV28 and TRBJ2-7, is DVKVTQSSRYLVKRTGEKVFLECVQDMDHENMFWYRQDPGLGLRLIYFSYDVKMKEKGDIPEGYSVSREKKERFSLILESASTNQTSMYLCASSRTAGASYEQYFGPGTRLTVT.

The gene calls are TRBV19 and TRBJ2-2; 7 nucleotides agree with TRBD1. CDR3 length: 15 amino acids. The V gene's germline CDR1 is LNHDA and CDR2 SQIVND (reference sequence). Trimming removed 2 bases from V and 7 bases from J; junction bases left unmatched: 7. CDR3 sequence reads: CASSIRLGTDGELFF. The CDR3 DNA reads as TGTGCCAGTAGTATACGATTGGGGACAGACGGGGAGCTGTTTTTT.

This clone was seen a few times. This rearrangement joins TRBV10-1 to TRBJ1-2; no reliable D call. CDR3 length equals 15 residues. Germline loops: CDR1 WNHNN, CDR2 SYGVQD (reference sequence). Trimming cost V 0 bases and J 2 bases, with 10 bases left between them. The CDR3 DNA reads TGCGCCAGCAGTGAGTCGGTAGGAGAAAACTATGGCTACACCTTC. This codes for CASSESVGENYGYTF.

This clone was seen only once. The chain links TRBV6-1 to TRBJ2-5, with a tentative D call TRBD2 (5 bases). V gave up 3 bases and J gave up 3 bases, with 17 bases separating them. The CDR3 loop spans 16 amino acids. Germline lookup yields CDR1 MNHNS and CDR2 SASEGT. Here the CDR3 reads CASSDTWIAGKETQYF. The CDR3, as DNA: TGTGCCAGCAGTGATACCTGGATCGCGGGTAAAGAGACCCAGTACTTC.

In its sample, this clone was seen a few times. J is TRBJ2-1 and V is TRBV19, with 10 bases identical to TRBD2. The CDR3 loop spans 16 amino acids. Trimming removed 5 bases from V and 7 bases from J; junction bases left unmatched: 11. Per the germline V gene, CDR1 is LNHDA and CDR2 is SQIVND (reference sequence). The CDR3 DNA follows: TGTGCCAGTAGTGCCGGAGCGGGAGGGCCGGGGAATGAGCAGTTCTTC. Translation: CASSAGAGGPGNEQFF. The full variable domain, with the rest looked up from reference TRBV19 and TRBJ2-1, is DGGITQSPKYLFRKEGQNVTLSCEQNLNHDAMYWYRQDPGQGLRLIYYSQIVNDFQKGDIAEGYSVSREKKESFPLTVTSAQKNPTAFYLCASSAGAGGPGNEQFFGPGTRLTVL.

In its sample, this clone was seen a few times. The chain joins TRBV2 to TRBJ2-3; 8 nucleotides align to TRBD1. This CDR3 contains 15 residues. CDR1 is SNHLY, CDR2 FYNNEI, per germline. V shed 8 bases, J shed 10 bases, and the junction held 17 bases outside the gene matches. The CDR3 region has the DNA TGTGCCAGCCGCTTGAGAGGGACAGGTGGGAAGGCGCAGTATTTT. Its translation: CASRLRGTGGKAQYF.

The V call is TRBV2, the J call TRBJ2-7; D perhaps matches TRBD1 (6 bases). The CDR3 is 15 amino acids. Trimming removed 7 bases from V and 6 bases from J, with 22 bases in between. Per the germline V gene, CDR1 is SNHLY and CDR2 is FYNNEI. CDR3 nucleotide sequence: TGTGCCAGCACCTCCAAAGGGGGACCCTTAGGCGAGCAGTACTTC. It translates to CASTSKGGPLGEQYF. Drawing the rest from reference TRBV2 and TRBJ2-7, the complete variable domain is EPEVTQTPSHQVTQMGQEVILRCVPISNHLYFYWYRQILGQKVEFLVSFYNNEISEKSEIFDDQFSVERPDGSNFTLKIRSTKLEDSAMYFCASTSKGGPLGEQYFGPGTRLTVT.